The clone carrying this TCR beta chain showed up just a few times. Its target is unknown. The germline CDR1 and CDR2 sequences are MDHEN and SYDVKM. The CDR3 loop spans 12 amino acids. V dropped 8 bases and J dropped 1 base, with 7 bases sitting between them. Constant-region reverse primers amplified full-length variable regions, followed by semi-nested Nested Universal Primer A PCR. Using its own MiXCR run on the 5' RACE reads, TCRdb lists one record per CDR3 protein. The sample carries just over 60,000 distinct CDR3 sequences, about 31% recorded once. Points from the study as a whole: In terms of TCR gene usage, tumor memory CD4+ T cells clustered together with blood and lymph node memory CD4+ cells, as well as with lymph node naive CD4+ cells. Tumor Treg TCRs overlapped most with tumor naive CD4+ cells.

CD25-based Treg depletion was applied to purified naive CD4+ T cells. The chain employs TRBV28 and TRBJ2-3; unclear D gene. This clonotype was obtained from a female donor with breast cancer. The material sequenced was tumor-infiltrating naive CD4+ T cells sorted from the breast tumor. Subset given: naive CD4+ T cells, CD4+CD45RA+CD25-. CDR3 bases: TGTGCCAGCGGGGATCGCACAGATACGCAGTATTTT. Protein product: CASGDRTDTQYF.